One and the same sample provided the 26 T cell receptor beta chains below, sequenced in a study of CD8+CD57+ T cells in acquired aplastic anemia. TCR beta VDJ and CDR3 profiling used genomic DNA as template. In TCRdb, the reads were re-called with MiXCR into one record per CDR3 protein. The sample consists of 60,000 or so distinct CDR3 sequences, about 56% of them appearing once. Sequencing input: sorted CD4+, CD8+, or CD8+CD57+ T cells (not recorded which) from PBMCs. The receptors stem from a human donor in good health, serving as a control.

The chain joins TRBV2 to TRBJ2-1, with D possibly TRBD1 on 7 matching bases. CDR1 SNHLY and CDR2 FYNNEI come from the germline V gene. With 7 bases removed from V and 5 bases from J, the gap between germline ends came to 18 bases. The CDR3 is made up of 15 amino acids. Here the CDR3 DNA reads TGTGCCAGCAAAACCCGGGGGACAGCGGACAATGAGCAGTTCTTC. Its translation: CASKTRGTADNEQFF.

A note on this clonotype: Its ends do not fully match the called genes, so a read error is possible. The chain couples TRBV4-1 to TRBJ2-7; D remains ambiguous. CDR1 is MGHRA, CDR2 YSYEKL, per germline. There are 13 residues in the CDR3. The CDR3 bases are TGCGCCAGCAGCCAAGAGACCGGAGTACTACCTTCTTTC. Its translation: CASSQETGVLPSF.

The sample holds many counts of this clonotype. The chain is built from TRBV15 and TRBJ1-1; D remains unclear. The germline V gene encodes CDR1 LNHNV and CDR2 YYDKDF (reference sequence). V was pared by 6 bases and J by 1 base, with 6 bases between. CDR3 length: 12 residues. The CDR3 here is CATRRGNTEAFF. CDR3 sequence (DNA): TGTGCCACCAGGCGGGGGAACACTGAAGCTTTCTTT.

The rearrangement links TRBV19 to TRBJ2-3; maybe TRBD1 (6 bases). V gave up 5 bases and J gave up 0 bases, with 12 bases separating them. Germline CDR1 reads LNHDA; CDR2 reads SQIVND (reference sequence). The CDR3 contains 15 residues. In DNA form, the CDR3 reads TGTGCCAGTAGTCCAGGGGTCGTGAGCACAGATACGCAGTATTTT. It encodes CASSPGVVSTDTQYF.

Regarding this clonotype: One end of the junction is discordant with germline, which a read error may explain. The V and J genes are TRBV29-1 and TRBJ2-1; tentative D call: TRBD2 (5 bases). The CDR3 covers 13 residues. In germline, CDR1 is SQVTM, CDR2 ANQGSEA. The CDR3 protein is CSVPLASYSEQFF. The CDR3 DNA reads TGCAGCGTGCCCCTAGCTTCCTACAGTGAGCAATTCTTC.

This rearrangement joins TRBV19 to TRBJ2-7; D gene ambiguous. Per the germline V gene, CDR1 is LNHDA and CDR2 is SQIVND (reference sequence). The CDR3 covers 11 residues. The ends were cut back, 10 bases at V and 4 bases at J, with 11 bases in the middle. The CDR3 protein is CATRRLYEQYF. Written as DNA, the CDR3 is TGTGCCACCCGGCGGCTATACGAGCAGTACTTC.

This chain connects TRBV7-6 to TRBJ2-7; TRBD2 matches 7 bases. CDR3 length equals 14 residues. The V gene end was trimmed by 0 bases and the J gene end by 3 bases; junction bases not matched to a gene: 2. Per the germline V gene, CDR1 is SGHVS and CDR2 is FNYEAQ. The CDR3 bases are TGTGCCAGCAGCTTAGCGGCTAGCGGCTACGAGCAGTACTTC. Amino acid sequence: CASSLAASGYEQYF.

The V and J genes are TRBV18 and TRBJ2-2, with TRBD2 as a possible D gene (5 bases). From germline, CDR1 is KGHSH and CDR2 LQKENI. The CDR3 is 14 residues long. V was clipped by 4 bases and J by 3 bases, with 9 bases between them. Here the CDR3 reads CASSRKADTGELFF. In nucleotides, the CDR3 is TGTGCCAGCTCACGAAAAGCGGACACCGGGGAGCTGTTTTTT.

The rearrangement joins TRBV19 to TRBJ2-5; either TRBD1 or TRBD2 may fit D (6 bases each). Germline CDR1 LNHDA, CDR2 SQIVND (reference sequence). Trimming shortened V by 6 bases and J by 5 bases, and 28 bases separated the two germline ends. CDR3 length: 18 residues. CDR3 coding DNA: TGTGCCAGTAGCAAGGGGGGACGGATGCTCCTGCTCAGGGAGACCCAGTACTTC. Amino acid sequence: CASSKGGRMLLLRETQYF.

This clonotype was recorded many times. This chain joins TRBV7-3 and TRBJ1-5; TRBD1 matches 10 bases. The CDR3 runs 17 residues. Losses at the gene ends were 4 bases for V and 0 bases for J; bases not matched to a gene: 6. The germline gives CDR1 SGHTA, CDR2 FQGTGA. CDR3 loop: CASSSPGQGNSNQPQHF. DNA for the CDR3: TGTGCCAGCAGCTCTCCGGGACAGGGGAATAGCAATCAGCCCCAGCATTTT.

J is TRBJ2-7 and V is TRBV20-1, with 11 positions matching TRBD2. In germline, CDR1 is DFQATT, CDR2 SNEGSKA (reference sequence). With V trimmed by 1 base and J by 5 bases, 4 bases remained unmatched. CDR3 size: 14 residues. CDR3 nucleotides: TGCAGTGCTAGAGCACTAGCGGGAGTACACGAGCAGTACTTC. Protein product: CSARALAGVHEQYF.

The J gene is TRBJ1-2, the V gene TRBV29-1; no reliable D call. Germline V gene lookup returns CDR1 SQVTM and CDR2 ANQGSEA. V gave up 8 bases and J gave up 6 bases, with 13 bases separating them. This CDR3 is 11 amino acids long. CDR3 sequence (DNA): TGCAGCTCCCCGTCTGACCATGGCTACACCTTC. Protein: CSSPSDHGYTF.

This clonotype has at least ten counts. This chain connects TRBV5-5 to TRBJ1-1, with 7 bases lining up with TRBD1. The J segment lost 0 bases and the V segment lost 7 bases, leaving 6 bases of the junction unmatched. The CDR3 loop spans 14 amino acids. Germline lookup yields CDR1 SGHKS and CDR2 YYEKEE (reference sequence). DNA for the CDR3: TGTGCCAGCCTCCTCGACAGGGTGAACACTGAAGCTTTCTTT. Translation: CASLLDRVNTEAFF.

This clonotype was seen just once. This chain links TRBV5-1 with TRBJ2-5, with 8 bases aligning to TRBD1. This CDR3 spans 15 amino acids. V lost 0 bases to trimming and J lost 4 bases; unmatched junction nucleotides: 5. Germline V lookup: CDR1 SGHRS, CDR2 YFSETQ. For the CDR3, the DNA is TGCGCCAGCAGCTTGGAAGGACAGGGAAGAGAGACCCAGTACTTC. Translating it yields CASSLEGQGRETQYF.

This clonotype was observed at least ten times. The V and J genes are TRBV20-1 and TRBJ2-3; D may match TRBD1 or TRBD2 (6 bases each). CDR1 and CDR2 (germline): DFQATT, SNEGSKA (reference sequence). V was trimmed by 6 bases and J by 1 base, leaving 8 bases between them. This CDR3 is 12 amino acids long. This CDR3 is CSAEGGTDTQYF. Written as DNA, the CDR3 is TGCAGTGCGGAGGGGGGCACAGATACGCAGTATTTT.

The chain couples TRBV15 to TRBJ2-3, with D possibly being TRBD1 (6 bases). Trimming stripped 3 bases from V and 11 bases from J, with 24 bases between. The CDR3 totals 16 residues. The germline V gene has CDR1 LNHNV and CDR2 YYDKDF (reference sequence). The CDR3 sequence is CATSSQWGPRHNEQYF. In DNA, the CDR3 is TGTGCCACCAGCAGCCAATGGGGGCCCCGTCACAATGAGCAGTATTTT. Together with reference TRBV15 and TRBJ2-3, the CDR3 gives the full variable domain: DAMVIQNPRYQVTQFGKPVTLSCSQTLNHNVMYWYQQKSSQAPKLLFHYYDKDFNNEADTPDNFQSRRPNTSFCFLDIRSPGLGDTAMYLCATSSQWGPRHNEQYFGPGTRLTVL.

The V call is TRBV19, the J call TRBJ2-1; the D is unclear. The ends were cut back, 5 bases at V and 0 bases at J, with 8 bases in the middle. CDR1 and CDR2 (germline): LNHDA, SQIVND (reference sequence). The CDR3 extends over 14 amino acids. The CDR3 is CASSFLSSYNEQFF. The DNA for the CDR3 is TGTGCCAGTAGTTTCCTGAGCTCCTACAATGAGCAGTTCTTC.

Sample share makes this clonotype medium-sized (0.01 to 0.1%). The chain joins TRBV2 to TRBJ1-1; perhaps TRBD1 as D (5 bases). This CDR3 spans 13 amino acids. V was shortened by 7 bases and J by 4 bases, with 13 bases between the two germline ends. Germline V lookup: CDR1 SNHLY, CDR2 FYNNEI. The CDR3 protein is CASNSRVGTEAFF. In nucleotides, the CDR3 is TGTGCCAGCAACTCCAGGGTGGGCACTGAAGCTTTCTTT.

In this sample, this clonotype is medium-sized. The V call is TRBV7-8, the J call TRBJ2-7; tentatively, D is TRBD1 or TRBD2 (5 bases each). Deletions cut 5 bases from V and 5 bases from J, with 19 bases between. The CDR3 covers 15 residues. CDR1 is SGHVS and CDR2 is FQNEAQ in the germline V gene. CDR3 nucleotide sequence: TGTGCCAGCAGCGCCGGGGATCTCGTAGGGGACGAGCAGTACTTC. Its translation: CASSAGDLVGDEQYF.

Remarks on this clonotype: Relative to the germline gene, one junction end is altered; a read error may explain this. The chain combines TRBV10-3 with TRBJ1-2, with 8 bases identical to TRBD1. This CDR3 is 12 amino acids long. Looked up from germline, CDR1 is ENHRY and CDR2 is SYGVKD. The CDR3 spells CASSGGQEGYTF. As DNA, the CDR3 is TGTGCCAGCAGTGGGGGACAGGAAGGCTACACCTTC.

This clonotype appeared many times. The CDR3 spells CASSWGLAGGETQYF. As DNA, the CDR3 is TGCGCCAGCAGCTGGGGACTAGCGGGAGGCGAGACCCAGTACTTC. This sequence joins TRBV5-1 and TRBJ2-5; TRBD2 aligns across 15 bases. The germline V gene has CDR1 SGHRS and CDR2 YFSETQ. The CDR3 has 15 residues. Germline trimming cut 3 bases from V and 5 bases from J; bases unmatched to any gene: 2.

The chain's CDR3 is CASSGGLNNEQYF. Written as DNA, the CDR3 is TGTGCCTCTAGCGGGGGATTAAACAATGAGCAGTATTTT. The chain combines TRBV19 with TRBJ2-3; TRBD2 matches 10 bases. Germline CDR1 and CDR2: LNHDA and SQIVND (reference sequence). The CDR3 runs 13 residues. V was clipped by 11 bases and J by 11 bases; unmatched bases: 13. The whole variable domain, remainder taken from reference TRBV19 and TRBJ2-3, is DGGITQSPKYLFRKEGQNVTLSCEQNLNHDAMYWYRQDPGQGLRLIYYSQIVNDFQKGDIAEGYSVSREKKESFPLTVTSAQKNPTAFYLCASSGGLNNEQYFGPGTRLTVL.

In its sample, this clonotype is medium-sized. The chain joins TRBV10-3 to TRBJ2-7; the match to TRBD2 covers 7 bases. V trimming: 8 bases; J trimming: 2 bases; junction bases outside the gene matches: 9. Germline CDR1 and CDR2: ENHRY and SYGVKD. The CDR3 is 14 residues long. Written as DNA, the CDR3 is TGTGCCATCTGGGGGGGGACTGGCGCCTACGAGCAGTACTTC. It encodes CAIWGGTGAYEQYF.

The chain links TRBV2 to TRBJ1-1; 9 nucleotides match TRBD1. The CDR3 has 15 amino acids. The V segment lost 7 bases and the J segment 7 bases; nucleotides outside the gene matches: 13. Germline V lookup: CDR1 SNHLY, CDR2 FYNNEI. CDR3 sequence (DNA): TGTGCCAGCAAAACCCGGGGGACAGGGTACAATGAAGCTTTCTTT. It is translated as CASKTRGTGYNEAFF. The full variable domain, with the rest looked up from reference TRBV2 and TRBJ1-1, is EPEVTQTPSHQVTQMGQEVILRCVPISNHLYFYWYRQILGQKVEFLVSFYNNEISEKSEIFDDQFSVERPDGSNFTLKIRSTKLEDSAMYFCASKTRGTGYNEAFFGQGTRLTVV.

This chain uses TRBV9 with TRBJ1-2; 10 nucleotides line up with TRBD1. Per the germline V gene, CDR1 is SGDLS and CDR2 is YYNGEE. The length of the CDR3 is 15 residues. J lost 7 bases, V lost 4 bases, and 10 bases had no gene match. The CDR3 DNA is TGTGCCAGCAGCCCAACGGGACAGGGGATATTTGGCTACACCTTC. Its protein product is CASSPTGQGIFGYTF.

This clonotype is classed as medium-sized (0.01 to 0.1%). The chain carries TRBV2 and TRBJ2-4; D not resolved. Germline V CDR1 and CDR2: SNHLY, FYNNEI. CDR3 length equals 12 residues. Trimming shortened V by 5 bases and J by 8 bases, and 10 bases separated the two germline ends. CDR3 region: CASSPLSDIQYF. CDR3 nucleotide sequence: TGTGCCAGCAGTCCGCTCAGTGACATTCAGTACTTC.